These T cell receptor beta chains were read from a single sample in a study of blood T cell repertoires in COVID-19. Profiled with immunoSEQ multiplex PCR; TCRdb holds only in-frame clones, not every one. The repertoire holds more than 25,000 clones, with about 90% as singletons. The sequenced sample consisted of peripheral blood. Receptors were obtained from a man in his sixties or seventies with active or convalescent COVID-19. Each CDR3 is given with its conserved first and last residue. The D gene is left open where the match is weak. Size values are once, few and many counts, or a class for expanded clones, and some rows have none.

clone size | J gene | D gene | V gene | CDR3 DNA | CDR3 protein
. | TRBJ2-3 | TRBD1 | TRBV19 | TGTGCCAGCGGGACAGGGGGTGGCACAGATACGCAGTATTTT | CASGTGGGTDTQYF
few | TRBJ2-3 | TRBD1 | TRBV5-1 | TGCGCCAGCAGCTTGGGGGACAGGGGGAACACAGATACGCAGTATTTT | CASSLGDRGNTDTQYF
. | TRBJ1-1 | . | TRBV4-3 | TGCGCCAGCAGCCAAGATGGGAGGGGCACTGAAGCTTTCTTT | CASSQDGRGTEAFF
. | TRBJ1-1 | TRBD1 | TRBV12-3/TRBV12-4 | TGTGCCAGCAGTCTGGGACAGGCCACTGAAGCTTTCTTT | CASSLGQATEAFF
. | TRBJ1-5 | . | TRBV6-2/TRBV6-3 | TGTGCCAGCAGTCAACCGGAGGAAGTCCCCCTAAGCAATCAGCCCCAGCATTTT | CASSQPEEVPLSNQPQHF
. | TRBJ1-2 | . | TRBV12-3/TRBV12-4 | TGTGCCAGCAGTTTGTCCAGGTCGGAAGGCTACACCTTC | CASSLSRSEGYTF
. | TRBJ2-2 | TRBD1 | TRBV6-2/TRBV6-3 | TGTGCCAGCAGTTACTCTGGGACAGTAAACACCGGGGAGCTGTTTTTT | CASSYSGTVNTGELFF
. | TRBJ2-7 | . | TRBV20-1 | TGCAGTGCTAGTGGTGGGCCGAACTCCTACGAGCAGTACTTC | CSASGGPNSYEQYF
. | TRBJ1-1 | TRBD1 | TRBV29-1 | TGCAGCTCTTCTGGAGGAGGGGGCGCGGGCACTGAAGCTTTCTTT | CSSSGGGGAGTEAFF
. | TRBJ1-2 | . | TRBV29-1 | TGCAGCGTCACAGGGTCATTTAACTATGGCTACACCTTC | CSVTGSFNYGYTF
. | TRBJ1-5 | TRBD1 | TRBV20-1 | TGCAGTGCTAGTTCAGGGGGCGGTCAGCCCCAGCATTTT | CSASSGGGQPQHF
. | TRBJ2-1 | TRBD2 | TRBV9 | TGTGCCAGCAGGGGAGCGGGGCAATCCTACAATGAGCAGTTCTTC | CASRGAGQSYNEQFF
once | TRBJ2-7 | . | TRBV21-1 | TGTGCCAGCAGCAAGGAAGGACAGGGCTCCTACGAGCAGTACTTC | CASSKEGQGSYEQYF
. | TRBJ1-3 | TRBD1 | TRBV19 | TGTGCCAGTAGCCGGACAGGGGTAGGAAACACCATATATTTT | CASSRTGVGNTIYF
. | TRBJ2-2 | TRBD1 | TRBV27 | TGTGCCAGCGCCCGGGACAGGGCACCCGGGGAGCTGTTTTTT | CASARDRAPGELFF
. | TRBJ1-2 | . | TRBV18 | TGTGCCAGCTCACCCGACTCGGCGGTGGGTTTCGATGGCTACACCTTC | CASSPDSAVGFDGYTF
. | TRBJ1-2 | TRBD1 | TRBV19 | TGTGCCAGTAGACCGACAGGGAGAGACTATGGCTACACCTTC | CASRPTGRDYGYTF
. | TRBJ1-4 | . | TRBV2 | TGTGCCAGCAGGCCGACCCCACAGGGACAAGGGGAAAAACTGTTTTTT | CASRPTPQGQGEKLFF
. | TRBJ2-3 | TRBD2 | TRBV7-2 | TGTGCCAGCAGCGCCCACAGGAGCGGGGGGGTGAGCACAGATACGCAGTATTTT | CASSAHRSGGVSTDTQYF
. | TRBJ1-2 | . | TRBV6-5 | TGTGCCAGCAGTTACGATGGCGCAGGCTATGGCTACACCTTC | CASSYDGAGYGYTF
. | TRBJ2-7 | TRBD1 | TRBV19 | TGTGCCAGCTCCCGGGACAGGGGACCTTCAAGCGTCTACGAGCAGTACTTC | CASSRDRGPSSVYEQYF
. | TRBJ2-7 | TRBD1 | TRBV6-5 | TGTGCCAGCAAGGGGACAGGGGCCTTTTACGAGCAGTACTTC | CASKGTGAFYEQYF
. | TRBJ1-1 | TRBD1 | TRBV30 | TGTGCCTGGACCCCGGGACAGGGTGAACGCACTGAAGCTTTCTTT | CAWTPGQGERTEAFF
. | TRBJ2-2 | . | TRBV4-3 | TGCGCCAGCAGCCAACAGGGTAGGAGCACCGGGGAGCTGTTTTTT | CASSQQGRSTGELFF
. | TRBJ1-2 | TRBD1 | TRBV18 | TGTGCCAGCTCACCTACCCAGGGATCAGGGGGCGACTATGGCTACACCTTC | CASSPTQGSGGDYGYTF
. | TRBJ1-1 | . | TRBV5-8 | TGTGCCAGCAGCTTGGGGCGGCCGAACACTGAAGCTTTCTTT | CASSLGRPNTEAFF
. | TRBJ1-1 | TRBD1 | TRBV5-1 | TGCGCCAGCAGCTTTGGGACAGGCCTTATGAACACTGAAGCTTTCTTT | CASSFGTGLMNTEAFF
. | TRBJ1-1 | . | TRBV18 | TGTGCCAGCTCACCGATGGGGGCCCGGGCCGACACTGAAGCTTTCTTT | CASSPMGARADTEAFF
. | TRBJ2-1 | TRBD1 | TRBV7-3 | TGTGCCAGCAGTACAGGGGTGGGGAATGAGCAGTTCTTC | CASSTGVGNEQFF
. | TRBJ1-5 | . | TRBV10-2 | TGCGCCAGCGGGGCCTTCAATCAGCCCCAGCATTTT | CASGAFNQPQHF
. | TRBJ1-1 | . | TRBV27 | TGTGCCAGCACCATGGGCGGGGGTTGGGACACTGAAGCTTTCTTT | CASTMGGGWDTEAFF
. | TRBJ1-5 | TRBD1 | TRBV24-1 | TGTGCCACCAGTGATTTGCGGGACAGGGACAGTCCTCAGCCCCAGCATTTT | CATSDLRDRDSPQPQHF
. | TRBJ1-1 | TRBD1 | TRBV5-5 | TGTGCCAGCAGCCAGGACAGGACTCGAACTGAAGCTTTCTTT | CASSQDRTRTEAFF